This TCR beta chain was obtained from a study of T cell responses to AZD1222 COVID-19 vaccine (dated by TCRdb to the early 2020s). The study in broad terms: AZD1222 recipients with second doses at about 4 weeks or about 12 weeks were pooled, because spike-specific TCR depth and breadth did not differ between schedules. A total of about 240 trial participants underwent TCR sequencing, of whom some 210 received two doses of AZD1222 and around 25 received two doses of the MenACWY control vaccine. Enrollment into the trials was organized by age into subgroups of 18-55, 56-69 and 70-plus years, and those subgroups contained roughly 140, 27 and 60 TCR-sequenced participants, respectively. What the work shows at the level of the full study, not this receptor alone: Vaccine-associated CD4 TCRs spanned the whole spike protein, with dominant responses in regions 160-218 and 743-854. In the small 56-69-year group, the increase in depth fell short of significance, most likely because of low power. After two AZD1222 doses, both the breadth and the depth of spike-specific TCRs were significantly higher than at day 0 and than in MenACWY recipients. Participants were mostly white British, with more females than males. The authors suggested clonal diversity may have been underestimated. Conclusions about previously exposed vaccinees are limited because only six or seven AZD1222 recipients were SARS-CoV-2 seropositive at baseline. Because no day 14 peak-response samples were available, repertoires were characterized only after the peak T cell response. Epitopes outside the regions mutated in the B.1.351 and B.1.1.7 variants were reportedly recognized by nearly half of the unique spike-specific TCRs.

Inclusive of the bounding cysteine and phenylalanine, the CDR3 is 16 residues long. Kept here is only the CDR3 DNA, which spans 48 bases and is read in frame from base 1. The trim is 3 bases for V and 1 base for J, with a gap of 16 bases between the germline ends. CDR1 is given as LGHDT and CDR2 as YNNKEL, both from the germline V gene (reference sequence). The CDR3 regions of human TCRbeta chains were analyzed by immunosequencing. Per the original workflow: TCRs in the repertoires were matched against a reference library of SARS-CoV-2-specific TCRs that had been generated with the MIRA antigen-specificity platform. Breadth meant the fraction of unique TCRs that were SARS-CoV-2-associated, whereas depth meant the fraction of total T cells that were SARS-CoV-2-associated. Using the MIRA data, every spike-specific TCR was mapped to the spike region that the TCR reacted to and assigned to either a CD4 or a CD8 class. Log10-transformed breadth and depth values were compared by one-way ANOVA with Sidak's multiple comparisons tests. TCRdb obtained this table from immuneACCESS and retained in-frame rearrangements with V and J assigned. These tables miss some clones; where compared with another copy, unresolved V genes account for less than half of the shortfall, and the remainder is unexplained. V and J calls and clone size follow that table, whereas D and trimming were derived from the DNA. Here the sample has about 100,000 clones; about nine tenths occur a single time. Together, the top ten hold about 1.5% of the sample.

On this clone itself: No antigen is known for it. Within one base of it there is no much larger clone, and no base qualities were kept.

The sample's time point label, in plain terms: baseline before first vaccination. Samples from vaccinated people were obtained from the UK trials COV001 and COV002, which included a single-blind randomized controlled phase 2/3 trial of AZD1222 (ChAdOx1 nCoV-19) in healthy adults. Trial participant PBMC samples were collected at day 0 and day 28 after the second dose for TCRbeta chain sequencing. This receptor chain uses TRBV3-1 (or the pseudogene TRBV3-2) and TRBJ2-7; a weak D assignment points to TRBD1 (6 bases agree). The sequencing here drew on peripheral blood, taken on day 0 of AZD1222 vaccination. This receptor was taken from an adult in good health. The base sequence is TGTGCCAGCAGCCACGACGCAGGCAGGGGATCCTACGAGCAGTACTTC. It specifies CASSHDAGRGSYEQYF.